The entry that follows covers one T cell receptor (beta chain) sequence. Its specific antigen is unknown. Base quality data are lacking; no much larger clone is found one base away. This specimen belongs to a study of T cell clones after liver transplantation (dated by TCRdb to between 2017 and 2020). Regarding the complete study: Samples were obtained from ITN030ST, a randomized trial in which withdrawal of immunosuppression was attempted within 2 years of liver transplantation. Donor-reactive T cell clones were identified using TCRbeta sequencing after a pre-transplant mixed lymphocyte reaction and were then followed in post-transplant blood. As an antigen-independent comparator for donor-reactive sequences, third party-reactive TCRbeta sequences were also identified from pre-transplant MLRs. Of the eight recipients, a few were HCV-positive, while the remaining recipients had been transplanted for non-autoimmune, non-viral indications. The subjects received no induction therapy and were kept on standard immunosuppression until randomization at 12-24 months post-transplant. To count as tolerant, a recipient had to stay completely off immunosuppression for at least one year without liver enzymes climbing beyond twice the upper limit of normal. Blood samples were taken pre-transplant, pre-randomization before withdrawal, and post-randomization after full withdrawal or failed withdrawal. The studied cohort comprised 8 liver transplant recipients, 3 classified as tolerant and 5 as non-tolerant.

Thawed unstimulated PBMCs were stained for CD3, CD4 and CD8 and FACS-sorted into CD3+CD4+ and CD3+CD8+ populations. Each of the 8 studied subjects was randomized to immunosuppression withdrawal. The Qiagen DNeasy Blood and Tissue Kit was used for isolation of genomic DNA. Study-wide conclusions, independent of this receptor: The decline in donor-reactive sequences exceeded the decline in third party-reactive sequences, suggesting partial antigen-specific deletion that was unrelated to withdrawal success. Because of small, heterogeneous patient numbers and non-standardized post-transplant time points, the conclusions were only preliminary. Since no allograft tissue specimens were available, donor-reactive T cells may have migrated into the graft instead of being deleted. A significant post-transplant decrease in circulating donor-reactive CD4 TCRbeta sequences was observed in most of the 8 subjects, irrespective of tolerance or HCV status. When repertoire turnover was taken into account, detection of donor-reactive sequences was significantly reduced in 7 of 8 subjects for CD4 and in 8 of 8 subjects for CD8. In a couple of subjects, low numbers of available donor cells limited the measurable donor-reactive repertoire.

Using immunoSEQ, frozen genomic DNA was subjected to high-throughput TCRbeta CDR3 sequencing, a process that included PCR amplification, mapping, bias correction and internal controls. As for the authors' bioinformatics: Productive rearrangements were kept, and unique TCRbeta sequences were defined by CDR3 nucleotide sequence plus V and J gene. For a sequence to be called donor-reactive, it needed a frequency of at least 0.01% and at least 5-fold expansion in CFSE-low cells compared with unstimulated pre-transplant cells. Minimum frequency thresholds were set for each subject on the basis of the unstimulated sample with the lowest template count, so that a detection power of at least 90% was ensured. Jensen-Shannon divergence between the top 1000 TCRbeta sequences after and before transplant was used to measure repertoire turnover. Changes in detection of donor-reactive sequences were tested with two-sided Fisher's exact tests. The clones in this table, taken by TCRdb from immuneACCESS, are in-frame only. Not every clone is retained; where verified, under half of the shortfall comes from an unresolved V gene, and the cause of the rest is unknown. Clone size and the V and J calls come from that table; the DNA yielded D and trimming. The sample table holds about 120,000 clones, of which less than 95% were seen once. The ten biggest clones cover 0.65% to 0.95% of the sample.

This clonotype was obtained from a human patient who received a liver transplant. Donor T cells from the graft may be present among the T cells after a transplant. This material consisted of CD4+ T cells from blood, taken 12 months after liver transplant.

CDR3 sequence: CASSLGLDTGELFF. The bases are TGTGCCAGCAGCTTAGGACTCGACACCGGGGAGCTGTTTTTT. The chain was built from TRBV5-8 and TRBJ2-2; a tentative D match to TRBD2 spans 5 bases. CDR1 and CDR2 are read off the germline V gene as SGHTS and YDEGEE. V and J are truncated by 2 bases and 3 bases respectively, leaving an intervening sequence of 8 bases. Counted from cysteine to phenylalanine, this CDR3 has 14 amino acids. Here the CDR3 DNA is all that survives: 42 bases in frame from base 1.